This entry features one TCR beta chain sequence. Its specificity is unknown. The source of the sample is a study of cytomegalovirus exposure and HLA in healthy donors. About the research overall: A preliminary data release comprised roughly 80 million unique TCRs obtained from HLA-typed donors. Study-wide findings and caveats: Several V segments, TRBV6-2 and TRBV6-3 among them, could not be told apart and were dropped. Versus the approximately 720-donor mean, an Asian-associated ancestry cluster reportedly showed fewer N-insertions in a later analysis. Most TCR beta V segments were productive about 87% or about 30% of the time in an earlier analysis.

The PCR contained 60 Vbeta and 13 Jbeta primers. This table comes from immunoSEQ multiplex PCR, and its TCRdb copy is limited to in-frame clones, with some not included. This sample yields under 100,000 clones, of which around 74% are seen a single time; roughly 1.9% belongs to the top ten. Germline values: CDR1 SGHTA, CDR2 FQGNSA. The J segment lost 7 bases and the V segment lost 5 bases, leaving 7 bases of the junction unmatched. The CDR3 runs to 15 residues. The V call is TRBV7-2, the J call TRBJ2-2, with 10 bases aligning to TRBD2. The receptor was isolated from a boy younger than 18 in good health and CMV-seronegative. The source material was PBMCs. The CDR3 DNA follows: TGTGCCAGCAGCCTACTAGCGGGGAGTGGCGGGGAGCTGTTTTTT. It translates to CASSLLAGSGGELFF.